The T cell receptor (beta chain) under discussion was sequenced for a study of CD8 T cells in ankylosing spondylitis. Study observations and caveats: Past studies reported some motif variants in reactive arthritis synovial fluid and blood. CD8+ disease-linked clones were present at relatively low frequencies in blood.

TCRdb ran MiXCR on the 5' RACE reads and lists one entry per CDR3 protein. The sample lists under 450,000 distinct CDR3 sequences, approximately 22% occurring once. This clonotype was seen a handful of times. Its specificity is unknown. CDR3 length: 16 amino acids. Looked up from germline, CDR1 is SGHDT and CDR2 is YYEEEE. The J segment lost 4 bases and the V segment lost 1 base, leaving 6 bases of the junction unmatched. The V and J genes are TRBV5-6 and TRBJ2-2; 8 nucleotides match TRBD2. The TCR originated in a male donor with ankylosing spondylitis or in good health (not recorded which). What was sequenced was blood, either unsorted or a sorted T cell fraction (not recorded which). In DNA, the CDR3 is TGTGCCAGCAGCTTGTCTTTCCTAGCGGGCACCGGGGAGCTGTTTTTT. Translation gives CASSLSFLAGTGELFF.